Below, 14 T cell receptor beta chains from the same sample are listed, as sequenced in a study of human T cells and chemical hapten exposure. TCRdb analysed the RACE reads with MiXCR anew, one entry per CDR3 protein. The sample lists 40,000 or so distinct CDR3 sequences, roughly 13% seen once, with roughly 2.5% in the top ten. Time point in this sample: patch test 3, about 24 weeks after DPC sensitization. The sample's treatment: therapeutic diphenylcyclopropenone sensitization with weekly scalp DPC. Total RNA was extracted from unfractionated whole blood. Material: whole blood, obtained in connection with sensitization to the hapten diphenylcyclopropenone (DPC). These receptors were obtained from a woman in her forties with alopecia areata. Some clones in this sample may be carry-over from other donors' samples.

The V call is TRBV14, the J call TRBJ2-1, with TRBD2 as a possible D gene (5 bases). Germline CDR1 is SGHDN and CDR2 is FVKESK. CDR3 length: 12 residues. V was pared by 1 base and J by 12 bases, with 10 bases between. The chain's CDR3 is CASSQGPEGQFF. In DNA, the CDR3 is TGTGCCAGCAGCCAAGGCCCCGAGGGGCAGTTCTTC. The variable domain in full, with the rest retrieved from reference TRBV14 and TRBJ2-1, is EAGVTQFPSHSVIEKGQTVTLRCDPISGHDNLYWYRRVMGKEIKFLLHFVKESKQDESGMPNNRFLAERTGGTYSTLKVQPAELEDSGVYFCASSQGPEGQFFGPGTRLTVL.

This clonotype was recorded a few times. At one of its ends the junction is not consistent with the germline gene, which may arise from a read error. V gene TRBV14 combines with J gene TRBJ2-2, with TRBD1 matching 8 bases. The CDR3 contains 17 residues. Germline V gives CDR1 SGHDN, CDR2 FVKESK. The CDR3 sequence is CASSPRPTGAKTGELFF. CDR3 bases: TGTGCCAGCAGCCCACGGCCGACAGGGGCGAAAACCGGGGAGCTGTTTTTT.

The sample holds a few counts of this clonotype. The genes are TRBV12-3 or TRBV12-4 and TRBJ1-1; D is perhaps TRBD1 (5 bases). The length of the CDR3 is 13 residues. V lost 1 base to trimming and J lost 9 bases, with 12 bases between them. The CDR3 reads CASSLGLGEKAFF. In nucleotides, the CDR3 is TGTGCCAGCAGTTTAGGTTTAGGGGAAAAAGCTTTCTTT.

Only a few counts were recorded for this clonotype. V and J are TRBV6-1 and TRBJ1-2; weak D call: TRBD1 (5 bases). Per germline, CDR1 MNHNS and CDR2 SASEGT. The CDR3 spans 15 residues. Trimming pared 2 bases from V and 4 bases from J, leaving 14 bases between. CDR3 nucleotide sequence: TGTGCCAGCAGTGAAAGGGCAGGGAACCTCTATGGCTACACCTTC. Translation gives CASSERAGNLYGYTF.

The rearrangement uses TRBV28 and TRBJ2-3; D not resolved. This CDR3 region has 12 residues. Trimming pared 6 bases from V and 0 bases from J, leaving 4 bases between. Germline CDR1 MDHEN, CDR2 SYDVKM. The CDR3 DNA sequence: TGTGCCAGCAGGGCGAGCACAGATACGCAGTATTTT. Protein: CASRASTDTQYF. The full variable domain, rest sourced from reference TRBV28 and TRBJ2-3, is DVKVTQSSRYLVKRTGEKVFLECVQDMDHENMFWYRQDPGLGLRLIYFSYDVKMKEKGDIPEGYSVSREKKERFSLILESASTNQTSMYLCASRASTDTQYFGPGTRLTVL.

This clonotype was seen a single time. The rearrangement uses TRBV7-9 and TRBJ2-2; 7 bases agree with TRBD2. Germline values: CDR1 SEHNR, CDR2 FQNEAQ (reference sequence). V was clipped by 10 bases and J by 6 bases; unmatched bases: 11. CDR3 length: 14 amino acids. The CDR3 spells CANPRGRAPGELFF. CDR3 sequence (DNA): TGTGCCAACCCCCGGGGGAGGGCCCCCGGGGAGCTGTTTTTT.

The CDR3, as DNA: TGTGCAAGTCGCTCGGCCCCCCCAACAGGGGGAGAAGCCTACGAGCAGTACTTC. Translated: CASRSAPPTGGEAYEQYF. This chain uses TRBV12-2 with TRBJ2-7; the table's D call TRBD1 went unverified against the DNA. TRBV12-2 has pseudogene status. The CDR3 consists of 18 residues.

The sample holds a few counts of this clonotype. The rearrangement joins TRBV4-3 to TRBJ1-3; no clear D gene. Trimming took 0 bases from V and 0 from J, leaving 9 bases between them. The CDR3 has 16 residues. Germline V gene data show CDR1 as LGHNA and CDR2 as YSLEER. The CDR3 spells CASSQDPRSSGNTIYF. In nucleotides, the CDR3 is TGCGCCAGCAGCCAAGATCCCAGAAGCTCTGGAAACACCATATATTTT.

This rearrangement joins TRBV6-2 or TRBV6-3 to TRBJ1-5, with a weak D call TRBD1 (5 bases). V was cut by 8 bases and J by 1 base, with 12 bases left in between. The CDR3 is 14 residues long. Germline CDR1 MNHEY, CDR2 SVGEGT. DNA of the CDR3: TGTGCCAGCGGCAGGGATGGGAGCAATCAGCCCCAGCATTTT. This gives the protein CASGRDGSNQPQHF.

Only a few counts were recorded for this clonotype. The chain links TRBV20-1 to TRBJ2-7, with 9 nucleotides matching TRBD2. This CDR3 is 16 amino acids long. Trimming cost V 0 bases and J 3 bases; bases outside gene matches: 9. CDR1 and CDR2 from the germline V gene are DFQATT and SNEGSKA (reference sequence). CDR3: CSARDRLAAAFYEQYF. The CDR3 DNA reads as TGCAGTGCTAGAGACCGACTAGCGGCAGCATTCTACGAGCAGTACTTC.

With respect to this clonotype: A read error may explain this, as a much larger clone is one base away. Here the CDR3 DNA reads TGTGCCAGCAGTGGATCGGGACAGGGAGTCGGCTACGCCTTC. This translates into CASSGSGQGVGYAF. The V gene is TRBV2, the J gene TRBJ1-2; 9 nucleotides agree with TRBD1. The germline V gene encodes CDR1 SNHLY and CDR2 FYNNEI. This CDR3 is built from 14 residues.

In this sample, this clonotype turned up many times. The chain joins TRBV6-5 to TRBJ2-2; 7 positions match TRBD2. Per germline, CDR1 MNHEY and CDR2 SVGAGI. The CDR3 contains 17 residues. J gave up 4 bases and V 0 bases, and 8 bases lay outside the gene matches. CDR3: CASSYSSGGIGTGELFF. DNA for the CDR3: TGTGCCAGCAGTTACTCTTCCGGGGGGATAGGCACCGGGGAGCTGTTTTTT.

This clonotype appeared a few times. The genes are TRBV7-2 and TRBJ1-4; no clear D gene. CDR1 SGHTA and CDR2 FQGNSA come from the germline V gene. The CDR3 is made up of 13 amino acids. V was trimmed by 1 base and J by 8 bases, leaving 8 bases between them. CDR3 amino acids: CASSLETGEKLFF. The CDR3 DNA sequence: TGTGCCAGCAGCTTAGAGACGGGGGAAAAACTGTTTTTT.

This clonotype came up a few times. The chain has TRBV29-1 and TRBJ1-1, with 11 nucleotides matching TRBD1. Trimming at V came to 5 bases and at J to 5 bases, leaving 4 bases not matched to a gene. The CDR3 is 13 amino acids. Per the germline V gene, CDR1 is SQVTM and CDR2 is ANQGSEA. The CDR3: CSVQGTGGTEAFF. In DNA form, the CDR3 reads TGCAGCGTTCAAGGGACAGGGGGAACTGAAGCTTTCTTT.